This TCR beta chain was recorded in a study of cytotoxic CD8 clonotypes in ibrutinib-treated CLL. Study-level background: After median around 70 months, around 14 stayed in remission, approximately twelve progressed; responses around 25 partial, 2 complete. Findings and limits, study-wide: Contraction or stability on treatment characterized the public clonotypes, which were uncommon. While tracking circulating CD8+ T-cell counts, baseline clonality exceeded that of age-matched healthy donors.

Produced via immunoSEQ multiplex PCR; TCRdb's table is partial and in-frame only. The sample has a few hundred thousand clones, around three quarters seen once; the top ten hold over 15%. Comment on this clone: What it binds is unknown.

Germline V gene data show CDR1 as SNHLY and CDR2 as FYNNEI. V lost 5 bases and J 4 bases, leaving 14 bases between the germline ends. The CDR3 is 14 amino acids. This receptor was identified in a human donor with chronic lymphocytic leukemia. The sample in question was PBMCs, obtained after 24 months of ibrutinib treatment. The V gene is TRBV2, the J gene TRBJ2-5, with D possibly being TRBD1 (5 bases). The CDR3 sequence: CASSQDPGAETQYF. DNA for the CDR3: TGTGCCAGCAGTCAAGACCCTGGGGCAGAGACCCAGTACTTC.